The sequence of this T cell receptor (beta chain) was determined in a study of T cell responses to AZD1222 COVID-19 vaccine. Libraries were prepared by immunoSEQ multiplex PCR; TCRdb keeps only in-frame clonotypes and omits some of them. The top ten hold 3.5% to 5.5% of the sample, which has some 150,000 clones, 85% to 90% seen once. This clone has a count of ten or more. Its antigen remains unidentified. The CDR3 totals 16 residues. Germline lookup yields CDR1 SGHVS and CDR2 FNYEAQ. V lost 4 bases and J lost 6; bases outside the gene matches: 5. Regarding the study as a whole: Donor demographics were predominantly white British with a female majority; clonal diversity may be underestimated. CD4 TCRs associated with vaccination spanned spike, dominating at 160-218 and 743-854.

The gene calls are TRBV7-6 and TRBJ2-2; 13 bases are a match to TRBD2. The sequenced sample was peripheral blood, obtained 28 days after the second dose of the MenACWY control vaccine. This TCR was recovered from an adult who received the MenACWY meningococcal vaccine as a control. The CDR3 is CASSSWTSGSAGELFF. In DNA, the CDR3 is TGTGCCAGCAGCTCCTGGACTAGCGGGAGCGCCGGGGAGCTGTTTTTT.